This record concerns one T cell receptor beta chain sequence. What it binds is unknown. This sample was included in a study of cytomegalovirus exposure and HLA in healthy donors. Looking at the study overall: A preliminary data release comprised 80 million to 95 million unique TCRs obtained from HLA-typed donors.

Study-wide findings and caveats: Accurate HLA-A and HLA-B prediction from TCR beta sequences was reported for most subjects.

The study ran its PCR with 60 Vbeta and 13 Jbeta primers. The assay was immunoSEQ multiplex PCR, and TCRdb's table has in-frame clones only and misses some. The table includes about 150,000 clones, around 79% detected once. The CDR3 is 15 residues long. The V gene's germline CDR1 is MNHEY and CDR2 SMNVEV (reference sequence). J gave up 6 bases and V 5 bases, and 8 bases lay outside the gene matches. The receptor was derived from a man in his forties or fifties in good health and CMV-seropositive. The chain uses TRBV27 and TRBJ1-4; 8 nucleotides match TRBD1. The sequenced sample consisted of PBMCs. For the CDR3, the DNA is TGTGCCAGCAGTACAGGGGGGGCGAACTATGAAAAACTGTTTTTT. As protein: CASSTGGANYEKLFF.